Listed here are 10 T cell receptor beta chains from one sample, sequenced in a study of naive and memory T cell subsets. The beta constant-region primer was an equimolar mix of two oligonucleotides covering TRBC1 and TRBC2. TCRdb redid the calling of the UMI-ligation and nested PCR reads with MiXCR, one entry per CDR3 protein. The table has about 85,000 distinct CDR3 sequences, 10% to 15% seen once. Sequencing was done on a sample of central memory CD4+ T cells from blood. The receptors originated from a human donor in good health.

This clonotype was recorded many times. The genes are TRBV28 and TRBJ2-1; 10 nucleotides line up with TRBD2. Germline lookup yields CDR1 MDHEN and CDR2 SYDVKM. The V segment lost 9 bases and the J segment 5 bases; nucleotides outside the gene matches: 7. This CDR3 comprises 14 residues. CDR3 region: CASWTSGYNNEQFF. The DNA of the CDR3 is TGTGCCAGTTGGACTAGCGGATATAACAATGAGCAGTTCTTC.

The CDR3: CASSPKTGFYEQYF. CDR3 bases: TGTGCCAGCAGTCCGAAGACAGGGTTCTACGAGCAGTACTTC. The chain is built from TRBV28 and TRBJ2-7; 7 bases map to TRBD1. Trimming removed 5 bases from V and 3 bases from J; junction bases left unmatched: 7. CDR3 length equals 14 residues. Per germline, CDR1 MDHEN and CDR2 SYDVKM.

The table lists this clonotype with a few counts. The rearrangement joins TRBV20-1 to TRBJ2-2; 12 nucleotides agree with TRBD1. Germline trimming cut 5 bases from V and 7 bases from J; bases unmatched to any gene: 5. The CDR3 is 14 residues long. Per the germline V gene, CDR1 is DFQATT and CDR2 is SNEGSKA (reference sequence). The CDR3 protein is CSAVGQGAIGELFF. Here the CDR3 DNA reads TGCAGTGCTGTGGGACAGGGGGCAATCGGGGAGCTGTTTTTT.

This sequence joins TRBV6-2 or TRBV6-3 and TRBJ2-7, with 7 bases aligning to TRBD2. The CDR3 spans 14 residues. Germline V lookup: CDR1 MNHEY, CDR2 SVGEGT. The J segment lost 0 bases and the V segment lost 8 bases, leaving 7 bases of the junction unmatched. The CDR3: CASRGTTLSYEQYF. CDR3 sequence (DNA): TGTGCCAGCCGCGGGACTACCCTCTCCTACGAGCAGTACTTC.

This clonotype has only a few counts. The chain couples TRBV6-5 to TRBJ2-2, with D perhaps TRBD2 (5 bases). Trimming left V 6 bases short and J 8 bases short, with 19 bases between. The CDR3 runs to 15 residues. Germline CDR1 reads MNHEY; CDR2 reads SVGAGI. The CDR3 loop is CASSLHGGPPGELFF. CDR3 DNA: TGTGCCAGCAGCCTCCACGGAGGCCCACCGGGGGAGCTGTTTTTT.

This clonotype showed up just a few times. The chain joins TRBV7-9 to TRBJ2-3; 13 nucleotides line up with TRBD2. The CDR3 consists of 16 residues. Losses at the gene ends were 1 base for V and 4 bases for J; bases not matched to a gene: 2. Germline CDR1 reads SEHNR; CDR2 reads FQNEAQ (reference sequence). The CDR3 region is CASSLGTSGSADTQYF. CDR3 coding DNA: TGTGCCAGCAGCTTAGGGACTAGCGGGAGCGCAGATACGCAGTATTTT.

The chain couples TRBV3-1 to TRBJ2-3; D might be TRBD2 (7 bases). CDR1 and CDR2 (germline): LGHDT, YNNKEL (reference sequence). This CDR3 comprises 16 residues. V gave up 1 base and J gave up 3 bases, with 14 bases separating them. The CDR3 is CASSQGLGGRTDTQYF. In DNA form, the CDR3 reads TGTGCCAGCAGCCAAGGTCTGGGGGGGCGGACAGATACGCAGTATTTT.

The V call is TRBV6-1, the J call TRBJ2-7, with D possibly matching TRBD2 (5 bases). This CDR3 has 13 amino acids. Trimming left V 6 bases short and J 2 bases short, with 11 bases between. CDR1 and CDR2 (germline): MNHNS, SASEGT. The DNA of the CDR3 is TGTGCCAGCAGCCCAAGCGGTCCCTACGAGCAGTACTTC. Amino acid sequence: CASSPSGPYEQYF.

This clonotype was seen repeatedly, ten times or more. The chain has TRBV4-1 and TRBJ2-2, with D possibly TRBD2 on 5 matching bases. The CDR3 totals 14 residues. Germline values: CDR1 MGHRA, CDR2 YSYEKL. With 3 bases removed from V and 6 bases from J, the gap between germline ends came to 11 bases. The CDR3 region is CASSHGEGAGELFF. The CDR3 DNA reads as TGCGCCAGCAGCCATGGTGAGGGAGCCGGGGAGCTGTTTTTT.

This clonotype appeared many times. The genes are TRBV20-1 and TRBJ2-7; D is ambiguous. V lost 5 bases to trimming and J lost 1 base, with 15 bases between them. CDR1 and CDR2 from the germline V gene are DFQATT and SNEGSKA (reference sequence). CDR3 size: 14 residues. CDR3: CSAWALHLSYEQYF. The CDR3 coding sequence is TGCAGTGCTTGGGCCTTACACCTTTCCTACGAGCAGTACTTC.